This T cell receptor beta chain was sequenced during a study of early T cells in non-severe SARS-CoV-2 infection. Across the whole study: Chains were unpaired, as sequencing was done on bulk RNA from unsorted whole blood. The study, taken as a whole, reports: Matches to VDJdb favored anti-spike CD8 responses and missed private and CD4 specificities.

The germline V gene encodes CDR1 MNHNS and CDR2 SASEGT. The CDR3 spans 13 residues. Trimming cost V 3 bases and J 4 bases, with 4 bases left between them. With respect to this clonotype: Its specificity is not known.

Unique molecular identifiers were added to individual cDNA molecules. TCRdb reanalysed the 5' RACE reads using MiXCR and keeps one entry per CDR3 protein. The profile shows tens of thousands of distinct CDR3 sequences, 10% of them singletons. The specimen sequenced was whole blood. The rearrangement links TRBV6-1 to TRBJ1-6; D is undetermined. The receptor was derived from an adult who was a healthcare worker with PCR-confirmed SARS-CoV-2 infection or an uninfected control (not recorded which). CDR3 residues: CASSDDYNSPLHF. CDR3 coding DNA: TGTGCCAGCAGTGATGATTATAATTCACCCCTCCACTTT.